This is a list of T cell receptor beta chains from one sample in a study of PD-1 blockade in classical Hodgkin lymphoma. Sequenced by immunoSEQ multiplex PCR; TCRdb stores in-frame clones only, minus some. Among approximately 61,000 clones listed, 75% to 90% were seen once. The sample was peripheral blood mononuclear cells (PBMCs), taken at baseline. Receptor source: a human donor with classical Hodgkin lymphoma. Both conserved end residues are trimmed from each CDR3. Each record gives: J gene, V gene, clone size, CDR3 protein. Some rows mark clone size as missing; the rest say once, few, many or name a class of expanded clone.

>TRBJ1-2|TRBV15|.
ATSRPDRTLNGYT
>TRBJ1-5|TRBV30|once
AWSVSLNQPQH
>TRBJ1-1|TRBV7-9|.
ASRRSTGPEAF
>TRBJ2-1|TRBV6-4|.
ASSEGLAGDPQF
>TRBJ1-2|TRBV2|once
ASRGEGIGGYT
>TRBJ1-2|TRBV5-4|.
ASSPDPGRENYGYT
>TRBJ1-5|TRBV6-6|.
ASRPADTLNQPQH
>TRBJ2-1|TRBV29-1|.
SGRAPNLLFYNEQF
>TRBJ2-2|TRBV30|.
AWSVFWGRETGELF
>TRBJ1-2|TRBV7-6|.
ASSLEGYTNYGYT
>TRBJ1-1|TRBV4-1|.
ASSQDRGGTEAF
>TRBJ2-6|TRBV30|.
AGKVPSGANVLT
>TRBJ1-6|TRBV10-3|.
AISEGQLYNSPLH
>TRBJ1-4|TRBV30|.
AWSGGVNEKLF
>TRBJ2-5|TRBV7-9|.
ASSLDTQY